This T cell receptor (beta chain) was found in a study of beta chain features in type 1 diabetes listed by TCRdb under 2018. At the level of the whole study: Mean age, gender distribution, total cell number and subset yield were not different between patients and healthy donors. Across all samples, some 99 million sorted cells were examined, and cell number per subset correlated strongly with RNA yield. In the study, recently diagnosed type 1 diabetes patients and matched healthy donors were compared on the TCRB repertoires of their sorted circulating CD4+ T cell subsets. Regulatory and stem cell-like memory subsets were isolated from only 8 patients and roughly 8 healthy donors, whereas naive and central memory subsets came from all 30 or so donors.

The paper as a whole reports these results and caveats: Shorter templates might have been favored by PCR, but patient and control samples were amplified and corrected together, so both groups would have been affected equally by any skew. A moderate but significant shortening of TCRB CDR3 length was observed in type 1 diabetes patients in all four CD4+ subsets. Because cDNA rather than genomic DNA was sequenced, highly expressing activated cells could have been over-represented, although no difference in activation and CD3 levels was found between groups. The naive, central memory and regulatory TCRB repertoires appeared to resemble one another more closely among patients than among healthy donors. At VDJ recombination sites, type 1 diabetes patients had fewer insertions and more deleted nucleotides, which implies abnormalities in thymic rearrangement. Only small numbers of individuals were included in the HLA sub-analyses, which left unresolved whether HLA type had any influence on TCRB rearrangement.

The sample holds a few counts of this clone. It lacks a known antigen. One base away there is no much larger clone; base qualities are not given. A distance of 12 bases separates the germline ends of V and J, which lose 6 bases and 3 bases respectively. The germline V gene (reference sequence) provides CDR1 LNHDA and CDR2 SQIVND. The CDR3 contains 14 residues, cysteine and phenylalanine counted. The entry retains the CDR3 DNA only, 42 bases that are in frame from base 1. The entire isolated RNA was reverse transcribed using the High Capacity cDNA Reverse Transcription Kit, and thus expressed TCRB transcripts were sequenced. Deep immunoSEQ sequencing was performed on naive, central memory and regulatory T cell samples, with an average of roughly 3.3 million total reads per sample. Sorted cells were lysed in RLT buffer, and RNA was extracted using DNase-treated RNeasy Micro or Mini kits according to cell number. Each cell subset was processed on its own to prevent cross-contamination, while patient and healthy donor samples were processed together. The immunoSEQ multiplex PCR was used to amplify TCRB sequences from cDNA, generating 87-bp fragments that spanned the CDR3 region. Sequencing of the amplicons was performed on the Illumina HiSeq platform. On the study's bioinformatics: Synthetic template baselines were used to correct PCR bias computationally, reads within Hamming distance 2 were collapsed, and singletons that could not be merged were discarded. Reads were aligned to IMGT to assign V, D and J genes, CDR3 length, and insertions or deletions at six rearrangement sites. Within each subset, clonotype counts were normalized to sorted cell number, after which true diversity and Gini coefficients were computed with the tcR R package. The overlap coefficient, calculated on TCRB nucleotide sequences, was used to quantify repertoire sharing. Out-of-frame TCRB sequences from naive cells were analyzed to stand in for the pre-selection repertoire. In its TCRdb copy, this immuneACCESS table keeps in-frame sequences only and misses some clones. Where compared with another copy, unresolved V genes explain less than half of these, and the others have no known cause. V, J and clone size are taken as reported in that table, and D and trimming were inferred from the DNA itself. This sample holds 400,000 to 600,000 clones; approximately 30% were observed only once. The top ten clonotypes cover 0.05% to 0.065% of the sample.

From each donor, a single peripheral blood sample of about 100 mL on average was drawn into heparinised tubes. Naive, central memory, regulatory and stem cell-like memory CD4+ T cells were sorted on a BD FACSAria II using a panel including CD45RO, CCR7, CD25, CD127, CD95 and CD27. Purity was above 98% for every sorted population. Right away, PBMCs were isolated by Lymphoprep density gradient centrifugation and were stained directly, with no culture step. So that batch effects would be minimized, each experiment stained and sorted samples in pairs, pairing one healthy donor with one patient. The receptor was isolated from a young man in good health. The rearrangement joined TRBV19 to TRBJ2-1; the best D guess is TRBD1, with 6 bases matching. Sequencing was carried out using naive CD4+ T cells from blood. In light of the paper, this sample's cell subset or site label describes: true naive CD4+ T cells. The DNA is TGTGCCAGTAGACCCGAAGGGGGCTACAATGAGCAGTTCTTC. This is translated as CASRPEGGYNEQFF.